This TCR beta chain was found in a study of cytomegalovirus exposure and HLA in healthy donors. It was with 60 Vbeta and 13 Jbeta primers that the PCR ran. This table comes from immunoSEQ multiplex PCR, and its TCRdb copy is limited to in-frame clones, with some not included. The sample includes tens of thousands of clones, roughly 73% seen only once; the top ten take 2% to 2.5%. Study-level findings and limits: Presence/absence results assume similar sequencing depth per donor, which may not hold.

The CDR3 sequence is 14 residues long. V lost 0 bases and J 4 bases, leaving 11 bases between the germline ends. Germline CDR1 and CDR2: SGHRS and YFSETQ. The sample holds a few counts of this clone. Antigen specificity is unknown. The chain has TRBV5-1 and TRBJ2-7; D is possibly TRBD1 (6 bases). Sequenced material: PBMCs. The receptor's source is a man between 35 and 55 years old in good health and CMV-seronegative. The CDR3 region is CASSLGTVFYEQYF. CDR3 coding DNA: TGCGCCAGCAGCTTGGGGACAGTTTTTTACGAGCAGTACTTC.